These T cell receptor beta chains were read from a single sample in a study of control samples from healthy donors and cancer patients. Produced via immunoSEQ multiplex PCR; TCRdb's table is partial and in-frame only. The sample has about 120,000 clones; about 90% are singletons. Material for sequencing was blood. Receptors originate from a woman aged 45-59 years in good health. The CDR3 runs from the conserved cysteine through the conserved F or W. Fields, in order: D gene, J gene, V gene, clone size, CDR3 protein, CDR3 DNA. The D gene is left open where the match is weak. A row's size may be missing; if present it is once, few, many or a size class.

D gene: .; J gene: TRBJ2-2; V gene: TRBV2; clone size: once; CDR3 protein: CASNFGPNTGELFF; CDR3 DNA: TGTGCCAGCAATTTCGGGCCTAACACCGGGGAGCTGTTTTTT
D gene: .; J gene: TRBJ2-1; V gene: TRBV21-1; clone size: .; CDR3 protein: CASNPSVAGGPSNEQFF; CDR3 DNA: TGTGCCAGCAACCCCTCGGTAGCGGGAGGGCCCTCGAATGAGCAGTTCTTC
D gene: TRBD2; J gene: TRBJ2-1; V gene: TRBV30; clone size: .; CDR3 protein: CAWSTGLAGFDEQFF; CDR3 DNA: TGTGCCTGGAGTACGGGACTAGCGGGATTCGATGAGCAGTTCTTC
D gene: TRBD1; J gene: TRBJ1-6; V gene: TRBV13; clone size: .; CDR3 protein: CASRTGQANSPLHF; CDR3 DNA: TGTGCCAGCAGAACAGGACAGGCAAACTCACCCCTCCACTTT
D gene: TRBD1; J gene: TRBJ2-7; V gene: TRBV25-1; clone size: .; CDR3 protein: CASSEGQGVPYEQYF; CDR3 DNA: TGTGCCAGCAGTGAGGGGCAGGGGGTCCCCTACGAGCAGTACTTC
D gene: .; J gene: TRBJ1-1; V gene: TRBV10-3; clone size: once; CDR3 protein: CAISESPGVMNTEAFF; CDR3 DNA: TGTGCCATCAGTGAGTCACCAGGGGTTATGAACACTGAAGCTTTCTTT
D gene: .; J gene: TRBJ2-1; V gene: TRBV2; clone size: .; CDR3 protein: CASSARTGSYNEQFF; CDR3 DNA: TGTGCCAGCAGTGCCCGGACTGGCTCCTACAATGAGCAGTTCTTC
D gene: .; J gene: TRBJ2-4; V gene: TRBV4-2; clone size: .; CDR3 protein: CASSQDSTAMNIQYF; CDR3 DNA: TGTGCCAGCAGCCAAGATTCGACAGCCATGAACATTCAGTACTTC
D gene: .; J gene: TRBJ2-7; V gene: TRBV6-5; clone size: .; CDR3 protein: CASSYEGSQDEQYF; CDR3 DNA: TGTGCCAGCAGTTACGAGGGGAGCCAGGACGAGCAGTACTTC
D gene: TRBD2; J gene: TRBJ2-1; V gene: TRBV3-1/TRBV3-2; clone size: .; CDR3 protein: CASSFSPGLAGSGHNEQFF; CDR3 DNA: TGTGCCAGCAGCTTCAGCCCGGGACTAGCGGGGTCAGGGCACAATGAGCAGTTCTTC
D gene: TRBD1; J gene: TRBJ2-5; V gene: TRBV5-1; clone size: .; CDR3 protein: CASSPGQLSRRYETQYF; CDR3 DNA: TGCGCCAGCAGCCCGGGACAGTTAAGCCGGAGGTATGAGACCCAGTACTTC
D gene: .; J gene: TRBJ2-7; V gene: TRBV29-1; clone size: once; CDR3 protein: CSFRDGNYEQYF; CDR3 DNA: TGCAGCTTCCGGGACGGAAACTACGAGCAGTACTTC
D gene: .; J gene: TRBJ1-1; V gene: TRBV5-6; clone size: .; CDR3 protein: CASSTPGGRLAEAFF; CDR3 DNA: TGTGCCAGCAGCACCCCTGGAGGGAGATTAGCCGAAGCTTTCTTT
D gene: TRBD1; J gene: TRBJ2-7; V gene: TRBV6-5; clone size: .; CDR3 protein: CASSHRGQGAVEQYF; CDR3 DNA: TGTGCCAGCAGTCACCGGGGCCAGGGGGCTGTCGAGCAGTACTTC
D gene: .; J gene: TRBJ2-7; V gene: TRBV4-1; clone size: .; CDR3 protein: CASSQLGTARDEQYF; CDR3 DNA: TGCGCCAGCAGCCAATTGGGGACCGCCAGGGACGAGCAGTACTTC
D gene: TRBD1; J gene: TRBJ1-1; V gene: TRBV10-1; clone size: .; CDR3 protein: CASRATGIDAEAFF; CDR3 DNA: TGCGCCAGCAGGGCGACAGGGATCGACGCTGAAGCTTTCTTT
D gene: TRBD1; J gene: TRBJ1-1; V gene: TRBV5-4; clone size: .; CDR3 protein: CASSLARQGRGTEAFF; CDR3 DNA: TGTGCCAGCAGCTTGGCCCGACAGGGGAGGGGCACTGAAGCTTTCTTT
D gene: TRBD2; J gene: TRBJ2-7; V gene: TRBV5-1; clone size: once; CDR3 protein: CASRKGLADSYEQYF; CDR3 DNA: TGCGCCAGCAGAAAGGGACTAGCGGACTCCTACGAGCAGTACTTC
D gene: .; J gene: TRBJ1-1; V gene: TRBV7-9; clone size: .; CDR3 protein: CASSPPGNTEAFF; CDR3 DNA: TGTGCCAGCAGCCCACCGGGAAACACTGAAGCTTTCTTT
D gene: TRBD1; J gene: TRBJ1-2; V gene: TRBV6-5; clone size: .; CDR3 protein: CASKAFQGANYGYTF; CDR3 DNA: TGTGCCAGCAAAGCCTTCCAGGGGGCTAACTATGGCTACACCTTC
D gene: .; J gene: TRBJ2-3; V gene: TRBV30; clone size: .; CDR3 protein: CAWSQVTDTQYF; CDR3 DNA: TGTGCCTGGAGCCAAGTCACAGATACGCAGTATTTT